The 29 T cell receptor beta chains presented below share a single source sample, sequenced in a study of metastatic and nonmetastatic thyroid tumors. Patients underwent thyroid surgery, and none had received any treatment before it. From the PCR reads, TCRdb re-called clones with MiXCR. The sample consists of fewer than 8,500 clones, around two fifths of them appearing once. Sequencing was done on a sample of tumor tissue. The receptors originated from a female donor with papillary thyroid cancer or a benign thyroid nodule (not recorded which). Some clones in this sample may be carry-over from other donors' samples.

Judged by abundance, this clone is medium-sized. V gene TRBV10-3 combines with J gene TRBJ1-2, with D possibly TRBD1 on 5 matching bases. CDR1 ENHRY and CDR2 SYGVKD come from the germline V gene. The V end lost 6 bases, the J end lost 8 bases, and 13 bases lay between the germline ends. This CDR3 spans 12 amino acids. CDR3 in amino acids: CAIRGDQGGYTF. The DNA for the CDR3 is TGTGCCATCAGAGGGGACCAGGGAGGCTACACCTTC.

The V gene is TRBV12-3 or TRBV12-4, the J gene TRBJ2-7; unclear D gene. The CDR3 is 11 residues long. V lost 5 bases, J lost 7 bases, and 9 bases lay in between. CDR3 coding DNA: TGTGCCAGCAGTCGGTCGTTGGAGCAGTACTTC. It translates to CASSRSLEQYF.

This sequence joins TRBV28 and TRBJ1-2; perhaps TRBD1 as D (5 bases). Deletions cut 6 bases from V and 7 bases from J, with 15 bases between. Germline CDR1 reads MDHEN; CDR2 reads SYDVKM. This CDR3 contains 13 residues. Here the CDR3 reads CASSIQGIGGYTF. DNA for the CDR3: TGTGCCAGCAGCATCCAGGGTATCGGTGGCTACACCTTC.

This chain links TRBV19 with TRBJ1-2, with D perhaps matching TRBD1 (5 bases). This CDR3 region has 12 residues. Germline-derived CDR1 and CDR2 are LNHDA and SQIVND (reference sequence). The V end lost 8 bases, the J end lost 4 bases, and 11 bases lay between the germline ends. The CDR3 DNA is TGTGCCAGTGGGTACAGGAGCTATGGCTACACCTTC. Its protein is CASGYRSYGYTF.

Only a few counts were recorded for this clone. The rearrangement joins TRBV6-1 to TRBJ1-1, with 8 bases aligning to TRBD1. Trimming cost V 3 bases and J 4 bases; bases outside gene matches: 4. This CDR3 is 14 amino acids long. Looked up from germline, CDR1 is MNHNS and CDR2 is SASEGT. The CDR3 bases are TGTGCCAGCAGTGACAGGGGGCACGGCACTGAAGCTTTCTTT. This encodes CASSDRGHGTEAFF.

The sample holds one count of this clone. This chain uses TRBV7-2 with TRBJ2-1, with 12 bases matching TRBD2. The trim removed 1 base at V and 4 bases at J, leaving 2 bases unmatched. Germline CDR1 and CDR2: SGHTA and FQGNSA. CDR3 size: 16 residues. CDR3 amino acids: CASSLGLAGGYNEQFF. The CDR3, as DNA: TGTGCCAGCAGCTTAGGGCTAGCGGGAGGGTACAATGAGCAGTTCTTC.

This clone was picked up a small number of times. J is TRBJ1-3 and V is TRBV28; D unresolved. CDR3 length: 15 residues. V was pared by 2 bases and J by 4 bases, with 12 bases between. CDR1 MDHEN and CDR2 SYDVKM come from the germline V gene. The CDR3 DNA follows: TGTGCCAGCAGTTTACGGCAACTGGGGGGAAACACCATATATTTT. It codes for CASSLRQLGGNTIYF.

The V gene is TRBV30, the J gene TRBJ2-7, with D possibly TRBD1 on 6 matching bases. Trimming pared 5 bases from V and 0 bases from J, leaving 8 bases between. The CDR3 runs 12 residues. The germline gives CDR1 GTSNPN, CDR2 SVGIG (reference sequence). The CDR3 DNA follows: TGTGCCTGGGGGGGCAACTCCTACGAGCAGTACTTC. Residues: CAWGGNSYEQYF.

The chain uses TRBV4-1 and TRBJ2-7; no firm D call. With 0 bases removed from V and 2 bases from J, the gap between germline ends came to 2 bases. The CDR3 loop spans 12 amino acids. Germline V CDR1 and CDR2: MGHRA, YSYEKL. The CDR3: CASSQDPYEQYF. The DNA of the CDR3 is TGCGCCAGCAGCCAAGACCCCTACGAGCAGTACTTC.

The chain links TRBV19 to TRBJ1-5; 7 nucleotides line up with TRBD1. This CDR3 is built from 15 residues. Germline CDR1 and CDR2: LNHDA and SQIVND (reference sequence). Trimming removed 1 base from V and 2 bases from J; junction bases left unmatched: 2. The CDR3 sequence is CASSIGGGGNQPQHF. CDR3 bases: TGTGCCAGTAGTATAGGAGGGGGCGGCAATCAGCCCCAGCATTTT.

The chain uses TRBV20-1 and TRBJ2-1, with 14 bases that match TRBD2. Germline V gene sequence: CDR1 DFQATT, CDR2 SNEGSKA (reference sequence). This CDR3 has 15 residues. V was pared by 5 bases and J by 8 bases, with 8 bases of the junction left unmatched. The CDR3 DNA sequence: TGCAGTGCTGATAACGGACTAGCGGGAGGCGATGAGCAGTTCTTC. The encoded protein is CSADNGLAGGDEQFF.

The table lists this clone with a count of one. This chain joins TRBV12-3 or TRBV12-4 and TRBJ1-5; TRBD1 is a possible D gene (6 bases). There are 15 residues in the CDR3. The ends were cut back, 6 bases at V and 2 bases at J, with 14 bases in the middle. CDR3 sequence reads: CASSWGLGGNQPQHF. In nucleotides, the CDR3 is TGTGCCAGCAGCTGGGGGCTGGGAGGCAATCAGCCCCAGCATTTT.

This clone was detected only a few times. The genes are TRBV12-3 or TRBV12-4 and TRBJ1-5, with a tentative D call TRBD1 (5 bases). Trimming removed 6 bases from V and 0 bases from J, with 12 bases in between. The length of the CDR3 is 15 residues. The CDR3 loop reads CASRPGTASNQPQHF. Written as DNA, the CDR3 is TGTGCCAGCAGGCCGGGGACGGCTAGCAATCAGCCCCAGCATTTT.

Only a few counts were recorded for this clone. V gene TRBV6-4 combines with J gene TRBJ2-1; D not resolved. The CDR3 is made up of 11 amino acids. The V and J ends lost 10 bases and 6 bases respectively, with 10 bases between them. CDR1 and CDR2 from the germline V gene are MRHNA and SNTAGT. CDR3 in DNA: TGTGCCACCCGGATAGGCAATGAGCAGTTCTTC. It codes for CATRIGNEQFF.

The rearrangement links TRBV20-1 to TRBJ1-5, with 11 bases that match TRBD1. Unmatched junction bases numbered 6, after V lost 1 base and J lost 7 bases. The CDR3 length is 15 residues. From germline, CDR1 is DFQATT and CDR2 SNEGSKA (reference sequence). The CDR3 reads CSARARTGGGQPQHF. DNA of the CDR3: TGCAGTGCTAGAGCCCGGACAGGGGGCGGGCAGCCCCAGCATTTT.

This chain uses TRBV6-4 with TRBJ2-3, with TRBD2 as a possible D gene (5 bases). The CDR3 has 15 residues. V shed 0 bases and J shed 2 bases, with 9 bases lying between them. Per germline, CDR1 MRHNA and CDR2 SNTAGT. CDR3 protein: CASSDSPGSTDTQYF. The CDR3 nucleotides read TGTGCCAGCAGTGACTCGCCGGGATCCACAGATACGCAGTATTTT.

This clone has a handful of counts. The chain has TRBV24-1 and TRBJ1-2; D unclear. The CDR3 is 14 amino acids. Looked up from germline, CDR1 is KGHDR and CDR2 is SFDVKD. The V end was cut by 4 bases, the J end by 2 bases, with 10 bases between. CDR3: CATSDRRENYGYTF. The CDR3 nucleotides read TGTGCCACCAGTGACCGAAGGGAAAACTATGGCTACACCTTC.

This clone was observed a few times. The rearrangement links TRBV12-3 or TRBV12-4 to TRBJ1-5; a possible D gene is TRBD1 (5 bases). V lost 5 bases, J lost 5 bases, and 10 bases lay in between. This CDR3 spans 13 amino acids. CDR3: CASSATGDQPQHF. The CDR3 DNA reads as TGTGCCAGCAGTGCTACAGGCGATCAGCCCCAGCATTTT.

This clone was detected only a few times. The V call is TRBV12-3 or TRBV12-4, the J call TRBJ1-2; D not resolved. Trimming pared 1 base from V and 6 bases from J, leaving 15 bases between. The CDR3 runs 15 residues. CDR3 coding DNA: TGTGCCAGCAGTTTAGAGGGCAGAAGAACCCATGGCTACACCTTC. Translating it yields CASSLEGRRTHGYTF.

This clone was seen a few times. The CDR3 loop is CASSRTASNSPLHF. CDR3 coding DNA: TGTGCCAGCAGCAGGACAGCCTCGAATTCACCCCTCCACTTT. V and J are TRBV2 and TRBJ1-6, with TRBD1 as a possible D gene (6 bases). Looked up from germline, CDR1 is SNHLY and CDR2 is FYNNEI. Trimming cost V 6 bases and J 7 bases, with 13 bases left between them. The CDR3 has 14 residues.

This clone has more than one count but fewer than ten. The chain combines TRBV6-8 with TRBJ2-7, with D possibly TRBD1 on 6 matching bases. CDR3 length equals 16 residues. Trimming removed 10 bases at V and 2 bases at J, with 24 bases between. CDR1 is MNHGY and CDR2 is SAAAGT in the germline V gene. CDR3 sequence: CATHNSPGHQTYEQYF. Here the CDR3 DNA reads TGTGCCACCCATAATTCCCCGGGACACCAGACCTACGAGCAGTACTTC.

This sequence joins TRBV6-5 and TRBJ2-5; TRBD2 agrees at 8 bases. The V and J ends lost 0 bases and 4 bases, in that order; junction bases with no gene match: 7. CDR1 is MNHEY, CDR2 SVGAGI, per germline. The CDR3 is made up of 16 amino acids. The chain's CDR3 is CASSYSTPAGGETQYF. CDR3 nucleotides: TGTGCCAGCAGTTACTCGACGCCTGCGGGAGGAGAGACCCAGTACTTC.

This chain uses TRBV5-1 with TRBJ2-1, with TRBD1 matching over 8 bases. Germline trimming cut 0 bases from V and 8 bases from J; bases unmatched to any gene: 7. Germline loops: CDR1 SGHRS, CDR2 YFSETQ. The CDR3 is 15 amino acids. The CDR3 DNA is TGCGCCAGCAGCTTGGAGGGCAGGGGGCAGGATGAGCAGTTCTTC. Translated, it gives CASSLEGRGQDEQFF.

This clone was counted a few times. The genes are TRBV6-2 or TRBV6-3 and TRBJ2-1, with TRBD2 matching 10 bases. The CDR3 is made up of 16 amino acids. CDR1 is MNHEY and CDR2 is SVGEGT in the germline V gene. V dropped 7 bases and J dropped 5; count of bases not matched to a gene: 11. The CDR3 spells CASTTLGLAENNEQFF. CDR3 bases: TGTGCCAGCACCACTCTAGGACTAGCGGAGAACAATGAGCAGTTCTTC.

This clone came up a few times. V usage is TRBV6-2 or TRBV6-3 and J usage is TRBJ1-2; a weak D match, TRBD1 (6 bases). Germline CDR1 is MNHEY and CDR2 is SVGEGT. The CDR3 is 13 residues long. V shed 6 bases and J shed 2 bases, with 10 bases lying between them. In DNA, the CDR3 is TGTGCCAGCAGCTCAGGGGACAACTATGGCTACACCTTC. Translated: CASSSGDNYGYTF.

The chain has TRBV18 and TRBJ1-2; TRBD1 is a possible D gene (5 bases). Germline CDR1 reads KGHSH; CDR2 reads LQKENI. V lost 6 bases and J lost 6, with 14 bases in between. The CDR3 loop spans 13 amino acids. CDR3 bases: TGTGCCAGCTCCCGGCAGGGAAGGGATGGCTACACCTTC. Translated: CASSRQGRDGYTF.

This clone turned up a few times. A much larger clone differs by one base, so this may be a read error. V is TRBV11-1 and J is TRBJ2-1, with TRBD2 identical over 10 bases. Germline V CDR1 and CDR2: SGHAT, FQDESV (reference sequence). There are 17 residues in the CDR3. The CDR3 reads CASSFSGGRANNNEQFF. The CDR3 DNA is TGTGCTAGCAGCTTTAGCGGGGGGCGGGCTAATAACAATGAGCAGTTCTTC.

The sample holds a few counts of this clone. The V gene is TRBV6-5, the J gene TRBJ2-6, with D perhaps TRBD1 (6 bases). The CDR3 length is 17 residues. CDR1 is MNHEY and CDR2 is SVGAGI in the germline V gene. Trimming pared 6 bases from V and 0 bases from J, leaving 15 bases between. CDR3 in amino acids: CASRSGHPSSGANVLTF. CDR3 nucleotide sequence: TGTGCCAGCAGGTCGGGACACCCGAGCTCTGGGGCCAACGTCCTGACTTTC.

This clone occurred a few times. The J gene is TRBJ2-6, the V gene TRBV2; D ambiguous. The germline CDR1 and CDR2 sequences are SNHLY and FYNNEI. V lost 7 bases and J 2 bases, leaving 3 bases between the germline ends. This CDR3 has 12 residues. CDR3 in amino acids: CASTTGANVLTF. DNA for the CDR3: TGTGCCAGCACAACTGGGGCCAACGTCCTGACTTTC. Supplemented by reference TRBV2 and TRBJ2-6, the full variable domain reads EPEVTQTPSHQVTQMGQEVILRCVPISNHLYFYWYRQILGQKVEFLVSFYNNEISEKSEIFDDQFSVERPDGSNFTLKIRSTKLEDSAMYFCASTTGANVLTFGAGSRLTVL.